This is a list of T cell receptor beta chains from one sample in a study of blood T cell repertoires in COVID-19. Sequencing was performed with immunoSEQ multiplex PCR; in TCRdb, only in-frame clones are kept and a portion is missing. This sample has some 190,000 clones, with 75% to 85% found just once. Input material: PBMCs or T cells enriched from blood (not recorded which). The source of these receptors is a woman aged 45-65 years with acute COVID-19. The CDR3 runs from the conserved cysteine through the conserved F or W. The D gene is left open where the match is weak. Not all rows give a size; the values are once, few, many and, for expanded clones, a class.

V	D	size	J	DNA	CDR3
TRBV6-4	TRBD2	NA	TRBJ2-3	TGTGCCAGCAGTAGCGGGGGTAGCACAGATACGCAGTATTTT	CASSSGGSTDTQYF
TRBV6-5	NA	NA	TRBJ2-4	TGTGCCAGCAGTTACACCGGCAGGGGAAAAAACATTCAGTACTTC	CASSYTGRGKNIQYF
TRBV16	NA	NA	TRBJ2-5	TGTGCCAGCAGCCAATGGGTAACAGGCCAAGAGACCCAGTACTTC	CASSQWVTGQETQYF
TRBV5-1	NA	NA	TRBJ2-2	TGCGCCAGCAGCTTGGACTTCACCGGGGAGCTGTTTTTT	CASSLDFTGELFF
TRBV6-5	TRBD1	NA	TRBJ1-6	TGTGCCAGCAGAGACCCGACAGGGGACAATTCACCCCTCCACTTT	CASRDPTGDNSPLHF
TRBV28	TRBD1	NA	TRBJ1-2	TGTGCCAGCAGCGTGACAGGGCGGTATGGCTACACCTTC	CASSVTGRYGYTF
TRBV5-1	NA	few	TRBJ1-1	TGCGCCAGCAGCCCGGACGGGGGTGGGGCTTTCTTT	CASSPDGGGAFF
TRBV4-1	NA	few	TRBJ1-1	TGCGCCAGCAGCCAAGTTGGCGGCACTGAAGCTTTCTTT	CASSQVGGTEAFF
TRBV28	TRBD2	few	TRBJ2-3	TGTGCCAGCAGTGGCGGGACTAGCCTTCATACGCAGTATTTT	CASSGGTSLHTQYF
TRBV29-1	TRBD1	NA	TRBJ2-1	TGCAGCGTCGCAAGGGACAGTGGGAATGAGCAGTTCTTC	CSVARDSGNEQFF
TRBV30	NA	NA	TRBJ1-2	TGTGCCTGGAGTCCGGTCCGGGAGAACTATGGCTACACCTTC	CAWSPVRENYGYTF
TRBV27	NA	NA	TRBJ1-3	TGTGCCAGCAGTTTACGGGAGGGGAACACCATATATTTT	CASSLREGNTIYF
TRBV19	TRBD2	many	TRBJ2-4	TGTGCCAGTAGTCGTGGCGGGGGGGCCTCGCAACAGTACTTC	CASSRGGGASQQYF